These T cell receptor beta chains were read from a single sample in a study of blood T cells in healthy people across ages. TCRdb reprocessed the 5' RACE reads via MiXCR and lists one record per CDR3 protein. Altogether fewer than 900,000 distinct CDR3 sequences are present, roughly 43% being singletons, with the ten largest covering 20%. Sequencing used blood. These receptor sequences come from a woman in her fifties or sixties in good health. Both conserved end residues are part of each CDR3. A D gene is named only where the DNA matches it firmly. Rows give clone size only sometimes, using once, few, many, or a class for an expanded clone.

CDR3,DNA,J,D,size,V
CASVRIPSYNEQFF,TGTGCCAGCGTAAGGATACCTTCCTACAATGAGCAGTTCTTC,TRBJ2-1,NA,few,TRBV7-9
CASSLTGQINNEQFF,TGTGCCAGCAGCTTAACGGGACAGATAAACAATGAGCAGTTCTTC,TRBJ2-1,TRBD1,NA,TRBV7-9
CSVARDNEQFF,TGCAGCGTTGCGAGGGACAATGAGCAGTTCTTC,TRBJ2-1,NA,NA,TRBV29-1
CAWNQGAVDTQYF,TGTGCCTGGAATCAGGGGGCAGTAGATACGCAGTATTTT,TRBJ2-3,TRBD1,NA,TRBV30
CASSGGTKVNYGYTF,TGTGCCAGCAGCGGCGGGACGAAGGTTAACTATGGCTACACCTTC,TRBJ1-2,NA,NA,TRBV11-2
CASSVNGGTHNEQYF,TGTGCCAGCAGCGTAAATGGGGGGACCCACAATGAGCAGTACTTC,TRBJ2-5,NA,few,TRBV9
CSARESPTEPRAQYF,TGCAGTGCTAGAGAAAGCCCGACCGAGCCCAGAGCGCAGTATTTT,TRBJ2-3,NA,few,TRBV20-1
CASSPQGGFGNEQFF,TGTGCCAGCTCACCGCAGGGAGGCTTTGGCAATGAGCAGTTCTTC,TRBJ2-1,NA,few,TRBV18
CASSPPDRGGYTF,TGTGCCAGCAGCCCCCCGGACAGGGGCGGCTACACCTTC,TRBJ1-2,TRBD1,many,TRBV6-2/TRBV6-3
CASYRTSGAAGELFF,TGTGCCAGCTATCGGACTAGCGGAGCGGCCGGGGAGCTGTTTTTT,TRBJ2-2,TRBD2,NA,TRBV5-6
CAISDQAGGNTGELFF,TGTGCCATCAGTGATCAGGCGGGGGGTAACACCGGGGAGCTGTTTTTT,TRBJ2-2,TRBD2,few,TRBV10-3
CASSLAWGSPLHF,TGTGCCAGCAGCTTGGCCTGGGGTTCACCCCTCCACTTT,TRBJ1-6,NA,once,TRBV5-4
CSARETGRHEKLFF,TGCAGTGCTAGAGAGACAGGGCGGCATGAAAAACTGTTTTTT,TRBJ1-4,TRBD1,NA,TRBV20-1
CASSSLRLAGVETRYF,TGTGCCAGCAGCTCTTTGAGACTAGCGGGAGTTGAGACCCGGTACTTC,TRBJ2-7,TRBD2,NA,TRBV7-2
CASSYGQGAGETQYF,TGTGCCAGCAGCTATGGACAGGGGGCTGGGGAGACCCAGTACTTC,TRBJ2-5,TRBD1,NA,TRBV5-8
CASSLGQFQYF,TGTGCCAGCAGCCTCGGACAGTTTCAGTACTTC,TRBJ2-4,NA,NA,TRBV14
CASSLGPGTSGETQYF,TGTGCCAGCAGTTTGGGGCCCGGGACTAGCGGAGAGACCCAGTACTTC,TRBJ2-5,TRBD2,NA,TRBV28
CGGLGSSYEQYF,TGTGGCGGGCTGGGTAGTTCCTACGAGCAGTACTTC,TRBJ2-7,NA,NA,TRBV20-1
CASSRVVQETQYF,TGTGCCTCAAGCCGGGTCGTCCAAGAGACCCAGTACTTC,TRBJ2-5,NA,many,TRBV27
CASTTNYGEQFF,TGTGCCAGCACTACAAATTATGGTGAGCAGTTCTTC,TRBJ2-1,NA,few,TRBV4-2
CASWSGGRFDGYTF,TGTGCCAGCTGGTCCGGCGGACGATTTGATGGCTACACCTTC,TRBJ1-2,NA,NA,TRBV9
CASSIDGGNYGYTF,TGTGCCAGTAGTATTGACGGGGGAAACTATGGCTACACCTTC,TRBJ1-2,NA,NA,TRBV19
CSARGGGTSGRALHFYNEQFF,TGCAGTGCTAGAGGGGGAGGGACTAGCGGGAGGGCCCTCCACTTCTACAATGAGCAGTTCTTC,TRBJ2-1,TRBD2,once,TRBV20-1